These 28 T cell receptor beta chains were sequenced from one sample in a study of patients and donors after allogeneic stem cell transplantation. TCRdb redid the calling of the RT-PCR reads with MiXCR, one entry per CDR3 protein. The sample carries about 160,000 distinct CDR3 sequences, approximately 31% recorded once. The source material was blood, either unsorted or a sorted T cell fraction (not recorded which). Every receptor here comes from a human donor who was either an allogeneic HSCT recipient or a stem cell or donor lymphocyte infusion donor (not recorded which). It is not recorded whose cells these are; they may come from a transplant donor.

The gene calls are TRBV5-1 and TRBJ2-1; 8 bases fit TRBD2. Germline CDR1 reads SGHRS; CDR2 reads YFSETQ. The CDR3 totals 15 residues. V lost 8 bases to trimming and J lost 1 base; unmatched junction nucleotides: 8. CDR3 sequence (DNA): TGCGCCAGTTGTCCTACTAGCGGATCCTACAATGAGCAGTTCTTC. Amino acid sequence: CASCPTSGSYNEQFF.

The V call is TRBV7-3, the J call TRBJ2-1, with 11 positions matching TRBD2. The CDR3 spans 13 residues. Germline V gene data show CDR1 as SGHTA and CDR2 as FQGTGA. Trimming cost V 5 bases and J 10 bases; bases outside gene matches: 4. In nucleotides, the CDR3 is TGTGCCAGCAGCCGTAGACTAGCGGGAGAGCAGTTCTTC. Protein product: CASSRRLAGEQFF.

The V and J genes are TRBV24-1 and TRBJ2-3; D is tentatively TRBD1 or TRBD2 (5 bases each). CDR3 length equals 15 residues. Germline V gives CDR1 KGHDR, CDR2 SFDVKD. Trimming took off 1 base at V and 6 bases at J, with 13 bases between the two ends. The CDR3 spells CATSDFTRDVDTQYF. The CDR3, as DNA: TGTGCCACCAGTGATTTTACACGGGACGTGGATACGCAGTATTTT.

The rearrangement uses TRBV10-3 and TRBJ2-1, with D tentatively TRBD2 (6 bases). Between the trimmed V and J ends, which lost 2 bases and 0 bases, there was a span of 11 bases. The germline CDR1 and CDR2 sequences are ENHRY and SYGVKD. The CDR3 sequence is 16 residues long. The CDR3 spells CAISEEAGSSYNEQFF. The CDR3 DNA reads TGTGCCATCAGTGAGGAAGCCGGGAGCTCCTACAATGAGCAGTTCTTC.

This clonotype was picked up a small number of times. The gene calls are TRBV5-1 and TRBJ1-2; D gene uncertain. V lost 4 bases and J lost 4, with 8 bases in between. In germline, CDR1 is SGHRS, CDR2 YFSETQ. The CDR3 is 12 amino acids. The CDR3 protein is CASSVTGYGYTF. For the CDR3, the DNA is TGCGCCAGCAGCGTGACGGGCTATGGCTACACCTTC.

The CDR3 spells CASSFFGQPQHF. Here the CDR3 DNA reads TGTGCCAGCAGCTTTTTCGGCCAGCCCCAGCATTTT. This chain uses TRBV7-8 with TRBJ1-5; D not resolved. With 3 bases removed from V and 7 bases from J, the gap between germline ends came to 7 bases. This CDR3 contains 12 residues. CDR1 is SGHVS and CDR2 is FQNEAQ in the germline V gene.

This chain links TRBV10-3 with TRBJ2-4; TRBD2 is a possible D gene (6 bases). This CDR3 has 15 residues. The ends were cut back, 6 bases at V and 0 bases at J, with 12 bases in the middle. CDR1 is ENHRY and CDR2 is SYGVKD in the germline V gene. The CDR3, as DNA: TGTGCCATCAGGGCCGGGAGCCTAGCCAAAAACATTCAGTACTTC. Translation: CAIRAGSLAKNIQYF.

This clonotype showed up just a few times. This chain uses TRBV11-1 with TRBJ1-1; 7 nucleotides align to TRBD1. CDR1 and CDR2 (germline): SGHAT, FQDESV (reference sequence). The CDR3 covers 18 residues. V was clipped by 2 bases and J by 0 bases; unmatched bases: 12. The CDR3 sequence: CASSLPRQGAGLNTEAFF. DNA for the CDR3: TGTGCCAGCAGCTTACCCCGACAGGGTGCCGGTTTGAACACTGAAGCTTTCTTT.

The rearrangement uses TRBV5-5 and TRBJ2-4; no clear D. This CDR3 is 14 amino acids long. Trimming cost V 1 base and J 0 bases, with 5 bases left between them. CDR1 SGHKS and CDR2 YYEKEE come from the germline V gene (reference sequence). The CDR3 loop reads CASSLPLAKNIQYF. The CDR3 nucleotides are TGTGCCAGCAGCTTGCCCCTAGCCAAAAACATTCAGTACTTC.

The chain employs TRBV12-3 or TRBV12-4 and TRBJ2-1; D not resolved. The CDR3 has 13 amino acids. Trimming removed 3 bases at V and 5 bases at J, with 8 bases between. In nucleotides, the CDR3 is TGTGCCAGCAGTTTTGGTTCCCACAATGAGCAGTTCTTC. Translated, it gives CASSFGSHNEQFF.

This clonotype was counted between two and nine times. The rearrangement uses TRBV10-3 and TRBJ2-7, with D possibly matching TRBD2 (5 bases). Trimming pared 7 bases from V and 3 bases from J, leaving 16 bases between. The CDR3 extends over 14 amino acids. CDR1 and CDR2 (germline): ENHRY, SYGVKD. The CDR3 DNA is TGTGCCATCACTCCCCGGGAAGATAGCTACGAGCAGTACTTC. Protein product: CAITPREDSYEQYF.

The rearrangement joins TRBV15 to TRBJ2-1, with a possible D match to TRBD2 (6 bases). The germline CDR1 and CDR2 sequences are LNHNV and YYDKDF (reference sequence). The CDR3 spans 16 residues. V was cut by 4 bases and J by 3 bases, with 16 bases left in between. The DNA for the CDR3 is TGTGCCACCAGCATAAGCGGGCGTCCTGTCTACAATGAGCAGTTCTTC. This translates into CATSISGRPVYNEQFF.

A few counts support this clonotype. The chain couples TRBV15 to TRBJ1-3; D unclear. V lost 2 bases to trimming and J lost 0 bases, with 11 bases between them. Per the germline V gene, CDR1 is LNHNV and CDR2 is YYDKDF (reference sequence). The CDR3 has 16 residues. CDR3 in DNA: TGTGCCACCAGCAGACATAACACGATCTCTGGAAACACCATATATTTT. It encodes CATSRHNTISGNTIYF.

This chain uses TRBV12-3 or TRBV12-4 with TRBJ2-5; 7 bases fit TRBD1. The CDR3 totals 14 residues. The trim removed 5 bases at V and 1 base at J, leaving 4 bases unmatched. This CDR3 reads CASSVTGVQETQYF. The CDR3 DNA reads as TGTGCCAGCAGTGTCACAGGGGTCCAAGAGACCCAGTACTTC.

J is TRBJ2-7 and V is TRBV9; D may be TRBD1 or TRBD2 (5 bases each). CDR1 and CDR2 from the germline V gene are SGDLS and YYNGEE. Between the trimmed V and J ends, which lost 4 bases and 0 bases, there was a span of 14 bases. The CDR3 is made up of 15 amino acids. CDR3 nucleotide sequence: TGTGCCAGCAGCCCCCGGGACCAGAGCTCCTACGAGCAGTACTTC. Amino acids: CASSPRDQSSYEQYF.

The rearrangement links TRBV19 to TRBJ1-1; a possible D gene is TRBD1 (5 bases). V was clipped by 5 bases and J by 2 bases, with 12 bases between them. Germline lookup yields CDR1 LNHDA and CDR2 SQIVND (reference sequence). There are 14 residues in the CDR3. The CDR3 loop reads CASSLTGTNTEAFF. The CDR3 bases are TGTGCCAGTAGTCTCACCGGGACTAACACTGAAGCTTTCTTT.

J is TRBJ2-7 and V is TRBV28, with 7 bases fitting TRBD2. Germline V gene sequence: CDR1 MDHEN, CDR2 SYDVKM. CDR3 size: 12 residues. V trimming: 6 bases; J trimming: 4 bases; junction bases outside the gene matches: 3. For the CDR3, the DNA is TGTGCCAGCAGCCGGGAGGAATACGAGCAGTACTTC. Translation gives CASSREEYEQYF. Filled out from reference TRBV28 and TRBJ2-7, the complete variable domain reads DVKVTQSSRYLVKRTGEKVFLECVQDMDHENMFWYRQDPGLGLRLIYFSYDVKMKEKGDIPEGYSVSREKKERFSLILESASTNQTSMYLCASSREEYEQYFGPGTRLTVT.

The chain uses TRBV20-1 and TRBJ1-3; tentatively, D is TRBD1 (6 bases). The germline V and J ends were trimmed by 4 bases and 0 bases, with 10 bases remaining between them. The CDR3 totals 14 residues. Germline V CDR1 and CDR2: DFQATT, SNEGSKA (reference sequence). CDR3 coding DNA: TGCAGTGCTATGCGGACAGTCTCTGGAAACACCATATATTTT. Translating gives CSAMRTVSGNTIYF.

Only a few counts were recorded for this clonotype. This chain links TRBV9 with TRBJ1-2; D not certain. This CDR3 is built from 16 residues. Trimming took off 0 bases at V and 8 bases at J, with 20 bases between the two ends. CDR1 is SGDLS, CDR2 YYNGEE, per germline. CDR3 in amino acids: CASSVDIGANERGYTF. CDR3 bases: TGTGCCAGCAGCGTAGATATCGGAGCGAATGAGCGGGGCTACACCTTC.

This CDR3 reads CASSYSFRNSPLHF. The CDR3 region has the DNA TGTGCCAGCAGTTACTCGTTCAGGAATTCACCCCTCCACTTT. The chain joins TRBV6-2 or TRBV6-3 to TRBJ1-6; D is unclear. Trimming removed 0 bases at V and 7 bases at J, with 7 bases between. Germline V gene lookup returns CDR1 MNHEY and CDR2 SVGEGT. This CDR3 comprises 14 residues.

A few counts support this clonotype. The chain joins TRBV18 to TRBJ2-7; 7 nucleotides agree with TRBD2. Germline values: CDR1 KGHSH, CDR2 LQKENI. Germline trimming cut 0 bases from V and 2 bases from J; bases unmatched to any gene: 7. CDR3 length: 16 amino acids. The DNA of the CDR3 is TGTGCCAGCTCACCACCGGGATTAGCGGGCCCCTACGAGCAGTACTTC. This sequence encodes CASSPPGLAGPYEQYF. Together with reference TRBV18 and TRBJ2-7, the CDR3 gives the full variable domain: NAGVMQNPRHLVRRRGQEARLRCSPMKGHSHVYWYRQLPEEGLKFMVYLQKENIIDESGMPKERFSAEFPKEGPSILRIQQVVRGDSAAYFCASSPPGLAGPYEQYFGPGTRLTVT.

The chain is built from TRBV6-2 or TRBV6-3 and TRBJ2-2; maybe TRBD1 (6 bases). Germline loops: CDR1 MNHEY, CDR2 SVGEGT. The CDR3 length is 15 residues. V was pared by 2 bases and J by 1 base, with 8 bases between. CDR3 DNA: TGTGCCAGCAGTTACGTGGACAGGAACACCGGGGAGCTGTTTTTT. This gives the protein CASSYVDRNTGELFF.

This clonotype was observed a handful of times. V gene TRBV7-2 combines with J gene TRBJ2-1; D gene unclear. Between the trimmed V and J ends, which lost 1 base and 4 bases, there was a span of 2 bases. CDR1 is SGHTA, CDR2 FQGNSA, per germline. The CDR3 consists of 12 residues. CDR3: CASSLVYNEQFF. For the CDR3, the DNA is TGTGCCAGCAGCTTAGTATACAATGAGCAGTTCTTC.

There are a few counts of this clonotype. J is TRBJ2-7 and V is TRBV27; D uncertain. Germline V lookup: CDR1 MNHEY, CDR2 SMNVEV (reference sequence). The CDR3 totals 12 residues. The V gene lost 2 bases and the J gene lost 4 bases, with 6 bases spanning the gap. The CDR3 spells CASSLTGYEQYF. CDR3 DNA sequence: TGTGCCAGCAGTTTAACCGGGTACGAGCAGTACTTC.

The J gene is TRBJ2-7, the V gene TRBV27; 7 bases match TRBD1. Per the germline V gene, CDR1 is MNHEY and CDR2 is SMNVEV (reference sequence). CDR3 length: 14 residues. J gave up 6 bases and V 7 bases, and 12 bases lay outside the gene matches. The CDR3 sequence is CASTENRGVGEQYF. The CDR3 DNA follows: TGTGCCAGCACCGAAAACAGGGGTGTGGGCGAGCAGTACTTC.

The CDR3 DNA sequence: TGTGCCAGCAGCACGACAGGCTCTGGGGCCAACGTCCTGACTTTC. It yields the protein CASSTTGSGANVLTF. This chain connects TRBV7-9 to TRBJ2-6, with D possibly TRBD1 on 6 matching bases. The germline V and J ends were trimmed by 5 bases and 0 bases, with 8 bases remaining between them. The germline V gene encodes CDR1 SEHNR and CDR2 FQNEAQ (reference sequence). This CDR3 is 15 amino acids long. Drawing the rest from reference TRBV7-9 and TRBJ2-6, the complete variable domain is DTGVSQNPRHKITKRGQNVTFRCDPISEHNRLYWYRQTLGQGPEFLTYFQNEAQLEKSRLLSDRFSAERPKGSFSTLEIQRTEQGDSAMYLCASSTTGSGANVLTFGAGSRLTVL.

V and J are TRBV12-3 or TRBV12-4 and TRBJ2-1, with TRBD2 matching over 8 bases. The junction had 10 bases not matched to a gene; V was cut back by 2 bases and J by 10 bases. The CDR3 is 15 amino acids. CDR3 nucleotides: TGTGCCAGCAGTTTAATAACGGGAGGGTCTTGGGAGCAGTTCTTC. Encoded protein: CASSLITGGSWEQFF.

The CDR3 coding sequence is TGCAGCGTTCAGATCCGGTCGGGGGCACACGAGACCCAGTACTTC. Its protein product is CSVQIRSGAHETQYF. The J gene is TRBJ2-5, the V gene TRBV29-1, with D perhaps assigned TRBD1 or TRBD2 (6 bases each). The CDR3 runs 15 residues. Germline V gives CDR1 SQVTM, CDR2 ANQGSEA. The germline V and J ends were trimmed by 5 bases and 5 bases, with 21 bases remaining between them.